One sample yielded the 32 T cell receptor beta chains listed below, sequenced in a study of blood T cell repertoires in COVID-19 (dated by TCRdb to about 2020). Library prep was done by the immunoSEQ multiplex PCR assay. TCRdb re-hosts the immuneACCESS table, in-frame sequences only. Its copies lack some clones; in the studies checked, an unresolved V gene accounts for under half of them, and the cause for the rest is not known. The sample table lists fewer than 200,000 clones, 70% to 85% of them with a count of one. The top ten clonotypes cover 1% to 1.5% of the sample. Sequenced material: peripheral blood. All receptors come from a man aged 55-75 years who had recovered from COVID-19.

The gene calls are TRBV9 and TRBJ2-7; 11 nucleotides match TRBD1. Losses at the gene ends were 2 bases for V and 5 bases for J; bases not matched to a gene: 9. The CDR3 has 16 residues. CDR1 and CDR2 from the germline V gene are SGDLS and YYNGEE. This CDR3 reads CASSVVDRGLPHEQYF. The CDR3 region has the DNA TGTGCCAGCAGCGTGGTGGACAGGGGGCTTCCCCACGAGCAGTACTTC.

For the CDR3, the DNA is TGTGCCAGCACCCCCGACAGGGGTGGGGAAAAACTGTTTTTT. This codes for CASTPDRGGEKLFF. The chain has TRBV3-1 (or the pseudogene TRBV3-2) and TRBJ1-4; 8 bases match TRBD1. The length of the CDR3 is 14 residues. Germline CDR1 and CDR2: LGHDT and YNNKEL (reference sequence). V lost 7 bases, J lost 8 bases, and 9 bases stayed unmatched.

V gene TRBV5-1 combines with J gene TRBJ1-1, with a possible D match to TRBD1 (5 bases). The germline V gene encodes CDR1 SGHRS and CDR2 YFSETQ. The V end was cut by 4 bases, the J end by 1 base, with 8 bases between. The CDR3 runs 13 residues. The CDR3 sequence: CASSPTANTEAFF. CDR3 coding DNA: TGCGCCAGCAGCCCGACAGCGAACACTGAAGCTTTCTTT.

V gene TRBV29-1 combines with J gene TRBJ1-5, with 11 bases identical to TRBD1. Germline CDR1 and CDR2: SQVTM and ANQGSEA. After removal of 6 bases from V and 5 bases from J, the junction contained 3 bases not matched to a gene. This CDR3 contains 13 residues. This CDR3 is CSVGTGGYQPQHF. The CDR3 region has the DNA TGCAGCGTCGGGACAGGGGGATATCAGCCCCAGCATTTT.

The CDR3 region has the DNA TGTGCCAGCAGTCTTTCCGGGTTCCACGAGCAGTACTTC. Its protein is CASSLSGFHEQYF. The chain employs TRBV27 and TRBJ2-7; unclear D gene. Germline CDR1 reads MNHEY; CDR2 reads SMNVEV (reference sequence). CDR3 length equals 13 residues. Deletions cut 5 bases from V and 5 bases from J, with 13 bases between.

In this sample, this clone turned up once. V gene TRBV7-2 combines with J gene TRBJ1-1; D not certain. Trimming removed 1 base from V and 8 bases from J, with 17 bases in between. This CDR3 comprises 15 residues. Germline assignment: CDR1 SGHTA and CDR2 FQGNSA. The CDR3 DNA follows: TGTGCCAGCAGCTTAGTTGGGTTACCGGGAGTAGAAGCTTTCTTT. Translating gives CASSLVGLPGVEAFF.

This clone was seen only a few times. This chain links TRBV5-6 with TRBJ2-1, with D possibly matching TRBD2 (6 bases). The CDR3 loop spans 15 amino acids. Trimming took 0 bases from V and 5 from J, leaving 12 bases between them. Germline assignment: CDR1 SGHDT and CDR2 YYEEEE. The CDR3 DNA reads TGTGCCAGCAGCTTGGGACTAGGCCCACACAATGAGCAGTTCTTC. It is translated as CASSLGLGPHNEQFF.

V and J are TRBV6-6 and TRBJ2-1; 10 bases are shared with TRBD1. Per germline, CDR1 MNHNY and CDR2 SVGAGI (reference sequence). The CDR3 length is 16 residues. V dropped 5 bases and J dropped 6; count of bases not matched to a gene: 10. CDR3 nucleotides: TGTGCCAGCAGTCCCAAGGGGGGACAGGGGACCAATGAGCAGTTCTTC. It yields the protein CASSPKGGQGTNEQFF.

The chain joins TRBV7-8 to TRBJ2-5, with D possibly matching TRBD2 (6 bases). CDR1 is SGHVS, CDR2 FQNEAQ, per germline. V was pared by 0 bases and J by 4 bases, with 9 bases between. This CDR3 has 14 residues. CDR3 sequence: CASSLALGGETQYF. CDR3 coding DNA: TGTGCCAGCAGCTTAGCCCTGGGAGGAGAGACCCAGTACTTC.

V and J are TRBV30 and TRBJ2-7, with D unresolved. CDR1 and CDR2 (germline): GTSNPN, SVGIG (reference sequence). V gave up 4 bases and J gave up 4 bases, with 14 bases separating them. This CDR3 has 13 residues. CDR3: CAWTSKQPYEQYF. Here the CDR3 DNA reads TGTGCCTGGACTTCCAAACAGCCATACGAGCAGTACTTC.

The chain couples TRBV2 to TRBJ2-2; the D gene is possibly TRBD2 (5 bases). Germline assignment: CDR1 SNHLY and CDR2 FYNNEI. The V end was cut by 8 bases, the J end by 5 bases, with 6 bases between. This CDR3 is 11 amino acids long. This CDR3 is CASAGTGELFF. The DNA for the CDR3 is TGTGCCAGCGCGGGTACCGGGGAGCTGTTTTTT.

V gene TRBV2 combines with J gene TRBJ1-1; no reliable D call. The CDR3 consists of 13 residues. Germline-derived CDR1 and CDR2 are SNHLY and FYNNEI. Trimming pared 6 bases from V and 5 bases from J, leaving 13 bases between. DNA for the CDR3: TGTGCCAGCAGCCTGCGGGGAGGGACTGAAGCTTTCTTT. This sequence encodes CASSLRGGTEAFF.

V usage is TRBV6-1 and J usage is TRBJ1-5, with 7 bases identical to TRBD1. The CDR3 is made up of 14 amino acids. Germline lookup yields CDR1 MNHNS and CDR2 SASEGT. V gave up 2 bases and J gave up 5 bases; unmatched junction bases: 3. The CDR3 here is CASSESGGDQPQHF. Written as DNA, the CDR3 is TGTGCCAGCAGTGAATCAGGGGGAGATCAGCCCCAGCATTTT.

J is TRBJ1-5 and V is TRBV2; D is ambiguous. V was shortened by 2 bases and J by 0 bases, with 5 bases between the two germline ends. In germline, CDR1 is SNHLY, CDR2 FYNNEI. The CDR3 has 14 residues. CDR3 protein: CASSERVSNQPQHF. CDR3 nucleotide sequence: TGTGCCAGCAGTGAACGGGTTAGCAATCAGCCCCAGCATTTT. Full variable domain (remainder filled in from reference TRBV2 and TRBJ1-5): EPEVTQTPSHQVTQMGQEVILRCVPISNHLYFYWYRQILGQKVEFLVSFYNNEISEKSEIFDDQFSVERPDGSNFTLKIRSTKLEDSAMYFCASSERVSNQPQHFGDGTRLSIL.

The CDR3 DNA reads TGTGCCAGCAGCTCTCGACAGGGTAGGGACGAGCAGTACTTC. Translating it yields CASSSRQGRDEQYF. The chain recombines TRBV7-6 with TRBJ2-7, with 7 bases lining up with TRBD1. Germline-derived CDR1 and CDR2 are SGHVS and FNYEAQ. The CDR3 length is 14 residues. V gave up 4 bases and J gave up 5 bases; unmatched junction bases: 8.

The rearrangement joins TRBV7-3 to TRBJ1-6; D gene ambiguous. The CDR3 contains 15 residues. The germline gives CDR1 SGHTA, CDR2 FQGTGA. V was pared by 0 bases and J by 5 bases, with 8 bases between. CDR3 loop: CASSLTGVNNSPLHF. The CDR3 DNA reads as TGTGCCAGCAGCTTAACGGGCGTAAATAATTCACCCCTCCACTTT.

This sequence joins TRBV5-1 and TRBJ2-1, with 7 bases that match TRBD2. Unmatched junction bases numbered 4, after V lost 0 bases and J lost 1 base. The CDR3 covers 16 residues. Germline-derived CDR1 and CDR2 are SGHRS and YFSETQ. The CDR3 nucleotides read TGCGCCAGCAGCTTGGAACTGGGAGGGTCCTACAATGAGCAGTTCTTC. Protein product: CASSLELGGSYNEQFF.

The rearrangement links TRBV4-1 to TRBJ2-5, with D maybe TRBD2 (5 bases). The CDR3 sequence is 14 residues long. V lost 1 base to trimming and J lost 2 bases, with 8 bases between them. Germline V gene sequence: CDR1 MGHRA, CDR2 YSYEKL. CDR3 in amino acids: CASSQGGLQETQYF. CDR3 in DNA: TGCGCCAGCAGCCAAGGTGGACTTCAAGAGACCCAGTACTTC.

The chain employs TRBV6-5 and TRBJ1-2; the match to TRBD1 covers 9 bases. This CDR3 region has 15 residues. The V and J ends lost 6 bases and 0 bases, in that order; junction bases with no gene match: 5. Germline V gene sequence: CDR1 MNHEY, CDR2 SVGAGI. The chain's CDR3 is CASSWDRVANYGYTF. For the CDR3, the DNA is TGTGCCAGCAGCTGGGACAGGGTCGCTAACTATGGCTACACCTTC.

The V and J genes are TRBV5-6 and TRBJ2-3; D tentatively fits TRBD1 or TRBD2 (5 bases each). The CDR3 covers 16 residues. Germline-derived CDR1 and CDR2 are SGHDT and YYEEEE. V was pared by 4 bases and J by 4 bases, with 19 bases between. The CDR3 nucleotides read TGTGCCAGCAGCCTGGGGGTCCCCCAGAGCGCAGATACGCAGTATTTT. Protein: CASSLGVPQSADTQYF.

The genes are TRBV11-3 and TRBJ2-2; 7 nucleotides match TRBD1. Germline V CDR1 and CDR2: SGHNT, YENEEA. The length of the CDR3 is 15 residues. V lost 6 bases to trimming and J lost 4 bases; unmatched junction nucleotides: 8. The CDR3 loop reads CASRTTGQGTGELFF. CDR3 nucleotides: TGTGCCAGCAGAACGACAGGGCAGGGCACCGGGGAGCTGTTTTTT. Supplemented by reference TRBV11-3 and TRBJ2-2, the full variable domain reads EAGVVQSPRYKIIEKKQPVAFWCNPISGHNTLYWYLQNLGQGPELLIRYENEEAVDDSQLPKDRFSAERLKGVDSTLKIQPAELGDSAVYLCASRTTGQGTGELFFGEGSRLTVL.

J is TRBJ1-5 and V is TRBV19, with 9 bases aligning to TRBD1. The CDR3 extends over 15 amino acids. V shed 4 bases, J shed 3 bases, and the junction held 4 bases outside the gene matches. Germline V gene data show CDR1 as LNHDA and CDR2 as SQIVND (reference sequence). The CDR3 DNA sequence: TGTGCCAGTAGTACTCGGGACAGGGACAATCAGCCCCAGCATTTT. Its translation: CASSTRDRDNQPQHF.

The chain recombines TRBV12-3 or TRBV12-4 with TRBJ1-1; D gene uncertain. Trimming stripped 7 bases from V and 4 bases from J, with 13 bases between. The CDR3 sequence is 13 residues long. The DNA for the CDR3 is TGTGCCAGCACCTACAGTGGTTCCACTGAAGCTTTCTTT. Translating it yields CASTYSGSTEAFF.

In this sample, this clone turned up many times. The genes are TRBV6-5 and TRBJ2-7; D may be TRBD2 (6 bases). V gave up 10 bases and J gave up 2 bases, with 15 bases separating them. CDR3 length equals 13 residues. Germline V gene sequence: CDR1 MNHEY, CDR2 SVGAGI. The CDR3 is CATLRTGAYEQYF. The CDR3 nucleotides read TGTGCCACCCTCCGGACGGGGGCCTACGAGCAGTACTTC.

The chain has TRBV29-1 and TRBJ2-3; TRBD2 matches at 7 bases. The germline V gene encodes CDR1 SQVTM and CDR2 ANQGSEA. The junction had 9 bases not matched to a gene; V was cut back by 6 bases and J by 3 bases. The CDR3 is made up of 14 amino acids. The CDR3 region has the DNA TGCAGCGTCGGAGGACTAGTCGGGACAGATACGCAGTATTTT. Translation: CSVGGLVGTDTQYF.

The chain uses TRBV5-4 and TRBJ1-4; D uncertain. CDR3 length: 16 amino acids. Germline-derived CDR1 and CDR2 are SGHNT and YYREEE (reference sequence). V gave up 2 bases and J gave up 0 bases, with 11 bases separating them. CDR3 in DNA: TGTGCCAGCAGCTTTGAACTATATGCAACTAATGAAAAACTGTTTTTT. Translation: CASSFELYATNEKLFF.

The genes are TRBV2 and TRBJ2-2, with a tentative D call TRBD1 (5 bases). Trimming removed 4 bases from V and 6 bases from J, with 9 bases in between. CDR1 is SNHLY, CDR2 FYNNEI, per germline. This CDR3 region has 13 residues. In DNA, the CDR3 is TGTGCCAGCAGTGCTTTGGGGCCCGGGGAGCTGTTTTTT. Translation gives CASSALGPGELFF.

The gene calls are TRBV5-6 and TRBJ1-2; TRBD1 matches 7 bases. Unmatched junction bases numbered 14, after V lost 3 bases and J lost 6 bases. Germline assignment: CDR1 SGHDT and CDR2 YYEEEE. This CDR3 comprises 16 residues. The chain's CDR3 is CASSSILRGTGDGYTF. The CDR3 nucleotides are TGTGCCAGCAGCTCAATCCTCAGGGGGACCGGGGATGGCTACACCTTC.

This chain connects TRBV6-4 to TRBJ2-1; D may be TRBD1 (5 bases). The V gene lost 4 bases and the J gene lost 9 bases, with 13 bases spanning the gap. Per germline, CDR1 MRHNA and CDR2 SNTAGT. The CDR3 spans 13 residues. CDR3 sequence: CASSGEGVGEQFF. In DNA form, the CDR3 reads TGTGCCAGCAGTGGGGAAGGGGTCGGTGAGCAGTTCTTC.

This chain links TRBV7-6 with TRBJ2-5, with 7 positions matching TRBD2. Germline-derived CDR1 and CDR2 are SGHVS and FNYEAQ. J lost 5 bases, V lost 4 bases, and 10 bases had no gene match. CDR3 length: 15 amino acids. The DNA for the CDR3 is TGTGCCAGCAGCTCAAGAACTACTAGCGCGGAGACCCAGTACTTC. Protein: CASSSRTTSAETQYF.

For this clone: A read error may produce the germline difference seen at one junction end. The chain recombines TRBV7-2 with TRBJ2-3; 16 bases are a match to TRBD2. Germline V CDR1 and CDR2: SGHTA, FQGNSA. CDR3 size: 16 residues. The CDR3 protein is CASSLAIGTSGGAGNF. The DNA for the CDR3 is TGTGCCAGCAGCTTAGCGATTGGGACTAGCGGGGGGGCCGGTAATTTT. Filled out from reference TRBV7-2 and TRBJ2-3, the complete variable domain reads GAGVSQSPSNKVTEKGKDVELRCDPISGHTALYWYRQSLGQGLEFLIYFQGNSAPDKSGLPSDRFSAERTGGSVSTLTIQRTQQEDSAVYLCASSLAIGTSGGAGNFGPGTRLTVL.

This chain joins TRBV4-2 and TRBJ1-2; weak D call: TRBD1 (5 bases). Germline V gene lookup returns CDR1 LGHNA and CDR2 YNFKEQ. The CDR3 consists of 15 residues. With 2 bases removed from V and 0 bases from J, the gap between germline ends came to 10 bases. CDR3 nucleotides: TGTGCCAGCAGCCAAACGGAGACAGCTAACTATGGCTACACCTTC. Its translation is CASSQTETANYGYTF.